This record covers a single T cell receptor beta chain. This clonotype appeared once. What antigen it recognizes has not been identified. Base qualities are not provided; no much larger clone lies one nucleotide away. A single read constitutes weak evidence. The protocol used for the library was RACE. Reads for this sample came from a NextSeq 500. During library preparation, unique molecular identifiers were attached to individual cDNA molecules so that TCRs could be counted quantitatively and reproducibly. For every blood RNA sample, sequencing covered both the TCR alpha and TCR beta chains. The authors' pipeline ran thus. The median number of TCRs per sample was over 85,000, ranging from 23,224 to 690,600. The Decombinator software suite was used to annotate the V, J and CDR3 of the TCR reads. For the PS versus PT1 abundance plots, all samples were subsampled to the same number of TCRs (28,000). TCRs were defined as expanded if absent before sensitization and observed at least eight times at the 2-week time point. The public reads were reprocessed in TCRdb via fastp at Q25 and MiXCR, keeping in-frame beta chains. Entries are consolidated by CDR3 protein sequence, retaining the most common genes and DNA. What appears here as the V and J calls and clone size reflects TCRdb's work, not the paper's. The sample table holds tens of thousands of distinct CDR3 sequences, of which 7.5% to 9% were seen once. The leading ten clones occupy less than 2% of the sample.

The data belong to a study of human T cells and chemical hapten exposure listed by TCRdb under 2021. The study in broad terms: For sensitization, 2% DPC in acetone was applied to a 2 cm by 2 cm area of upper inner arm skin. Throughout the approximately 22-week study period, patients were also given weekly therapeutic DPC doses on the scalp. Patch tests used Finn chambers with 0.01% DPC on the upper back, scored after 6 days by International Contact Dermatitis Research Group standards. The patient cohort, mostly female, included alopecia areata with under or over 50% scalp involvement, alopecia totalis and alopecia universalis. The libraries were sequenced as a pool, and the TCR yield per sample differed mostly because of small variations in library volumes within the pool. In alopecia patients, the study followed how the peripheral blood TCR repertoire changed in vivo over primary and secondary sensitization to diphenylcyclopropenone (DPC), a hapten. Blood samples were taken from patients before sensitization (week 0) and at 2, 6 and about 24 weeks after DPC sensitization. Blood for TCR sequencing was provided by twenty-nine alopecia patients at one to four time points (pre-sensitization, 2, 6 and 24 weeks). Broad study findings and their caveats: Expanded TCRs formed significantly more large CDR3 similarity clusters than pre-sensitization or healthy control sets, consistent with antigen-driven responses. After repeated subsampling, the strength of the expansion versus patch-test correlation and the threshold at which it became significant changed. All patients had alopecia, a presumed autoimmune disease, so their immune response might differ from that of healthy individuals. Patch test score correlated positively with the number of PT1 expanded TCRs, reaching significance at thresholds 8, 16 and 32 but not at 4. No change with DPC sensitization was found in the number of TCRs above 1 in 1000 frequency, and no evidence of global repertoire structure alterations was found.

The V end gives up 5 bases and the J end 8 bases, leaving 12 bases in the junction not matched to a gene. There are 15 amino acids in the CDR3, from cysteine to phenylalanine inclusive. Only the CDR3 DNA stays, 45 bases, in frame from base 1. CDR1 is given as SGHVS and CDR2 as FNYEAQ, both from the germline V gene. The meaning of the sample's time point label: patch test 1, 2 weeks after DPC sensitization. This sample's treatment or condition label indicates: therapeutic diphenylcyclopropenone sensitization with weekly scalp DPC. Blood at each patch-test visit was drawn before the patch test was applied. To be eligible, patients had to be aged 18 to 70, diagnosed with alopecia and judged suitable for DPC therapy, while pregnant patients were excluded. Unfractionated whole blood was collected in Tempus Blood RNA tubes, and total RNA was extracted from that blood.

This clonotype was obtained from a woman between 25 and 40 years old with alopecia areata. Some clones in this sample may be carry-over from other donors' samples. The sequence joins TRBV7-6 to TRBJ2-1; 7 bases in the middle match TRBD2. This specimen was whole blood, taken in connection with sensitization to the hapten diphenylcyclopropenone (DPC). The DNA reads as follows: TGTGCCAGCAGCCCACGACTAGCTGGGGCGGATGAGCAGTTCTTC. The resulting protein is CASSPRLAGADEQFF.